A selection of T cell receptor beta chains follows, all from one sample in a study of T cell repertoires in cytomegalovirus infection. TCRdb processed the reads anew with MiXCR; each CDR3 protein has one entry. The sample holds about a million distinct CDR3 sequences, roughly 30% seen once. No antigen is known for these receptors. Sequenced here: cultured CD8+ T cells from PBMCs, sampled from culture after CMV antigen stimulation. Receptors originate from a human donor in good health (CMV status not recorded). Some clones in this sample may be carry-over from other donors' samples. Both conserved end residues are part of each CDR3. The D gene is left open where the match is weak. Rows may omit the clone size; those that give it use once, few, many or a size class.

d_gene	j_gene	abundance	v_gene	CDR3nt	CDR3aa
NA	TRBJ1-6	NA	TRBV5-6	TGTGCCAGCAGCTTGGATGGACCGAGGAAGAGCTCCTATAATTCACCCCTCCACTTT	CASSLDGPRKSSYNSPLHF
TRBD2	TRBJ2-3	NA	TRBV29-1	TGCAGCGTTGAAGAAAGGGGACTAGGAGATACGCAGTATTTT	CSVEERGLGDTQYF
TRBD1	TRBJ1-5	few	TRBV24-1	TGTGCCACCGCGGGACAGTACAATCAGCCCCAGCATTTT	CATAGQYNQPQHF
NA	TRBJ1-3	many	TRBV28	TGTGCCAGCAGTTTTGACAGCTCCTCTGGAAACACCATATATTTT	CASSFDSSSGNTIYF
NA	TRBJ1-1	NA	TRBV20-1	TGCAGTGCCGTCCAGTATATGAACACTGAAGCTTTCTTT	CSAVQYMNTEAFF
NA	TRBJ1-2	few	TRBV4-1	TGCGCCAGCAGCGCTCGACAGGCGGTCCCCGGAATCTATGGCTACACCTTC	CASSARQAVPGIYGYTF
TRBD1	TRBJ1-2	NA	TRBV3-1	TGTGCCAGCAGCCAAGTGTCCAGGGGGGGAGACTATGGCTACACCTTC	CASSQVSRGGDYGYTF
TRBD2	TRBJ2-1	NA	TRBV29-1	TGCAGCGTTCGGGGGGTCGGGTATGACAATGAGCAGTTCTTC	CSVRGVGYDNEQFF
TRBD1	TRBJ2-1	NA	TRBV7-9	TGTGCCAGCAGCCCAACCGGGACAGCTCACAATGAGCAGTTCTTC	CASSPTGTAHNEQFF
NA	TRBJ1-3	many	TRBV7-2	TGTGCCAGCAGCTTTACCTCCGGGGCTGGAAACACCATATATTTT	CASSFTSGAGNTIYF
NA	TRBJ1-2	many	TRBV7-2	TGTGCCAGCAGCTTAATAACAGTTGGTGGCTACACCTTC	CASSLITVGGYTF
TRBD1	TRBJ2-1	NA	TRBV6-6	TGTGCCAGCAGTTACTCTTATTTACAGGGGGCGCCCGGCAATGAGCAGTTCTTC	CASSYSYLQGAPGNEQFF
NA	TRBJ1-1	NA	TRBV27	TGTGCCAGCAGTTTATCGAGGACCGGGGGAACTGAAGCTTTCTTT	CASSLSRTGGTEAFF
NA	TRBJ1-1	many	TRBV7-9	TGTGCCAGCAGCTCCAAGACGGTTCGGAACACTGAAGCTTTCTTT	CASSSKTVRNTEAFF
NA	TRBJ2-5	few	TRBV7-9	TGTGCCAGCAGCTTCTCCGGGATTCAAGAGACCCAGTACTTC	CASSFSGIQETQYF
NA	TRBJ2-5	NA	TRBV5-1	TGCGCCAGCAGCCATTCCGGGAGACAAGAGACCCAGTACTTC	CASSHSGRQETQYF
TRBD2	TRBJ2-2	many	TRBV18	TGTGCCAGCTCACCCGGACAAGCGGGGGCCGGAGGCGGGGAGCTGTTTTTT	CASSPGQAGAGGGELFF
NA	TRBJ2-5	few	TRBV12-3/TRBV12-4	TGTGCCAGCAGGATTCTAGGACAGCCGGAACAAGAGACCCAGTACTTC	CASRILGQPEQETQYF
TRBD1	TRBJ2-7	NA	TRBV19	TGTGCCAGTAGTCCAATTCAGGGGGCGCGTCACGAGCAGTACTTC	CASSPIQGARHEQYF
NA	TRBJ1-1	few	TRBV29-1	TGCAGCGTTGAACGGGGGGACATAATGAACACTGAAGCTTTCTTT	CSVERGDIMNTEAFF
NA	TRBJ2-1	many	TRBV7-2	TGTGCCAGCAGCTTAGCCGGACGAGACAATGAGCAGTTCTTC	CASSLAGRDNEQFF
NA	TRBJ2-1	few	TRBV10-3	TGTGCCATCAGTGAGTCCGATGAGCAGTTCTTC	CAISESDEQFF
NA	TRBJ2-2	NA	TRBV7-6	TGTGCCAGCAGCCGCCCTCAGGGGAACACCGGGGAGCTGTTTTTT	CASSRPQGNTGELFF
NA	TRBJ1-5	few	TRBV19	TGTGCCAGTAGTATGACTAGCAATCAGCCCCAGCATTTT	CASSMTSNQPQHF
NA	TRBJ2-1	NA	TRBV7-2	TGTGCCAGCAGCTTAGGACCCGCGCCTGAGCAGTTCTTC	CASSLGPAPEQFF
NA	TRBJ2-2	NA	TRBV27	TGTGCCAGCAGTTTATCCATGACTAACGGGGGGAACACCGGGGAGCTGTTTTTT	CASSLSMTNGGNTGELFF
NA	TRBJ2-5	many	TRBV7-6	TGTGCCAGCAGCTTAAATGCAGAAGAGACCCAGTACTTC	CASSLNAEETQYF
TRBD2	TRBJ2-7	few	TRBV20-1	TGCAGTGCTAGAGATATCGGGGGGACCTACGAGCAGTACTTC	CSARDIGGTYEQYF
NA	TRBJ2-3	few	TRBV7-6	TGTGCCAGCAGCTTAGCGGAAGGTCACCCAGCAGATACGCAGTATTTT	CASSLAEGHPADTQYF
NA	TRBJ1-5	NA	TRBV29-1	TGCAGCGTTGTAGTAGCCGGGGTGAGCAATCAGCCCCAGCATTTT	CSVVVAGVSNQPQHF
NA	TRBJ2-5	once	TRBV25-1	TGTGCCAGCAGTGAATCTCCATTTTGGGGCCCACAAGGGACCCAGTACTTC	CASSESPFWGPQGTQYF
NA	TRBJ1-5	NA	TRBV27	TGTGCCAGCAGTTTAGGTCCAGGAGAAAATCAGCCCCAGCATTTT	CASSLGPGENQPQHF
NA	TRBJ1-2	once	TRBV12-3/TRBV12-4	TGTGCCAGCATTTTCGGGGGAGGCTACACCTTC	CASIFGGGYTF
NA	TRBJ2-3	NA	TRBV19	TGTGCCAGTAGTCAAGGAGGGAAAGGTCAGACAGATACGCAGTATTTT	CASSQGGKGQTDTQYF
NA	TRBJ2-6	NA	TRBV4-1	TGCGCCAGCAGCCAAGGGGCATCTGGGGCCAACGTCCTGACTTTC	CASSQGASGANVLTF
NA	TRBJ2-6	many	TRBV12-3/TRBV12-4	TGTGCCAGTTCGACAGGAACTTTAGGGGCCAACGTCCTGACTTTC	CASSTGTLGANVLTF
NA	TRBJ2-3	NA	TRBV7-6	TGTGCCAGGAGCCCAGGGGTAGGGGGCACAGATACGCAGTATTTT	CARSPGVGGTDTQYF
NA	TRBJ2-3	many	TRBV7-6	TGTGCCAGCAGACAAGGGGGTATCACAGATACGCAGTATTTT	CASRQGGITDTQYF
NA	TRBJ1-1	once	TRBV5-5	TGTGCCAGCAGCTTCCTGTCCCCGACGTCCGCTGAAGCTTTCTTT	CASSFLSPTSAEAFF
TRBD1	TRBJ1-5	NA	TRBV27	TGTGCCAGCAGTTCCAGGACAGGGAACTTCGATCAGCCCCAGCATTTT	CASSSRTGNFDQPQHF
NA	TRBJ2-7	once	TRBV20-1	TGCAGTGCTAGATACAACTTGGGCTACGAGCAGTACTTC	CSARYNLGYEQYF
NA	TRBJ2-5	NA	TRBV6-1	TGTGCCAGCAGTAGGGGGACCCAAGAGACCCAGTACTTC	CASSRGTQETQYF
TRBD2	TRBJ2-3	NA	TRBV27	TGTGCCAGCAGCCCCCCGGGCGGGGGGGCAGGTACGCAGTATTTT	CASSPPGGGAGTQYF
NA	TRBJ1-6	NA	TRBV27	TGTGCCAGCAGTTCTCGGGACATATATAATTCACCCCTCCACTTT	CASSSRDIYNSPLHF
NA	TRBJ2-3	few	TRBV24-1	TGTGCCACCAGTGCCCTGGATACGCAGTATTTT	CATSALDTQYF
NA	TRBJ2-4	NA	TRBV27	TGTGCCAGCAGCCTCGTGGGGGGCCGAAAAAACATTCAGTACTTC	CASSLVGGRKNIQYF
TRBD1	TRBJ1-2	NA	TRBV5-1	TGCGCCAGCAGCCCTTACCCGACAGGGGAGGATGGCTACACCTTC	CASSPYPTGEDGYTF
NA	TRBJ2-1	few	TRBV4-3	TGCGCCAGCAGCCTCTTCGGGGATGGAGGTTACAATGAGCAGTTCTTC	CASSLFGDGGYNEQFF
NA	TRBJ1-1	few	TRBV19	TGTGCCAGTAGTATATCCCTCTTGCGGCGGGGGGTGAACACTGAAGCTTTCTTT	CASSISLLRRGVNTEAFF
NA	TRBJ1-1	NA	TRBV19	TGTGCCAGTAGTATAGTCCCGAACCCCACACCGAACACTGAAGCTTTCTTT	CASSIVPNPTPNTEAFF
NA	TRBJ1-1	NA	TRBV11-2	TGTGCCAGCAGCTTAGATTCTGCGGCGAACACTGAAGCTTTCTTT	CASSLDSAANTEAFF
NA	TRBJ2-1	few	TRBV6-5	TGTGCCAGCAGTTATTCGGCGGGGCCTTTCTCCAATGAGCAGTTCTTC	CASSYSAGPFSNEQFF
NA	TRBJ2-2	NA	TRBV19	TGTGCCAGTACCTTTTTGGGAGGCGGGGAGCTGTTTTTT	CASTFLGGGELFF
NA	TRBJ2-2	NA	TRBV12-3/TRBV12-4	TGTGCCAGCAGTTTAGCGGATCTCGGCACCGGGGAGCTGTTTTTT	CASSLADLGTGELFF
NA	TRBJ2-3	NA	TRBV4-1	TGCGCCAGCAGCCAAGATACGGCAGATAGCACAGATACGCAGTATTTT	CASSQDTADSTDTQYF
NA	TRBJ1-1	NA	TRBV4-3	TGCGCCAGCAGCCAAGGACTGGGGGTGGATGGGCCTGGCGGCACTGAAGCTTTCTTT	CASSQGLGVDGPGGTEAFF
TRBD2	TRBJ2-5	few	TRBV7-9	TGTGCCAGCCGGCTTATAGCGGGGCCCGAAGGGACCCAGTACTTC	CASRLIAGPEGTQYF
TRBD1	TRBJ1-4	NA	TRBV12-3/TRBV12-4	TGTGCCAGCAGTCCCAGACAGGGACCCGAACTGTTTTTT	CASSPRQGPELFF
NA	TRBJ2-7	NA	TRBV7-4	TGTGCCAACAGCTCCGGGGCACTACGCTACGAGCAGTACTTC	CANSSGALRYEQYF
TRBD1	TRBJ2-7	NA	TRBV6-2/TRBV6-3	TGTGCCAGCGGGACAGTAAAATACGAGCAGTACTTC	CASGTVKYEQYF